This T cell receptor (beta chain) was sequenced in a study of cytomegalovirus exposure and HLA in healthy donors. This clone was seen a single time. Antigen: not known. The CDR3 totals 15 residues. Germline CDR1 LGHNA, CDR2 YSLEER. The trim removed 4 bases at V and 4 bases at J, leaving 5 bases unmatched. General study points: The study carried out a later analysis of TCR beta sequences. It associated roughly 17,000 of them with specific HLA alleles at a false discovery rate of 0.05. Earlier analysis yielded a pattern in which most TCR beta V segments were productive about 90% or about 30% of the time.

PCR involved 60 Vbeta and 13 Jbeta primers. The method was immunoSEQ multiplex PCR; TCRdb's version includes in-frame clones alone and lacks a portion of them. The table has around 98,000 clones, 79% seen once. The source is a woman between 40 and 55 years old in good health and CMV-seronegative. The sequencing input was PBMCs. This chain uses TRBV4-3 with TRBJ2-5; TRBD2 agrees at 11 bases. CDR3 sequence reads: CASSRGGTSGETQYF. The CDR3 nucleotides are TGCGCCAGCAGCCGAGGAGGGACTAGCGGAGAGACCCAGTACTTC.